The source of this T cell receptor beta chain is a study of CD8 T cells in Susac syndrome (dated by TCRdb to the late 2010s). The study in broad terms: The study used repertoire sequencing to test whether antigen drove CD8+ T cell activation and differentiation in Susac syndrome. The study compared CD8+ T cell repertoire clonality among about a dozen healthy donors, 14 Susac syndrome patients and some 16 multiple sclerosis patients. Points the paper makes about the study in general: The study acknowledged that relatively few individuals were included in the TCR sequencing and HLA analysis.

Taken from the germline V gene, the CDR1 and CDR2 loops are SQVTM and ANQGSEA. The CDR3 holds 16 amino acids from the cysteine to the phenylalanine. Of all the DNA, just the CDR3 is kept, 48 bases in frame from base 1. V gives up 4 bases and J gives up 3 bases, and the segment between their germline ends measures 18 bases. RNA was extracted using the RNeasy kit, and roughly 0.5 to 1 ug of the RNA was reverse transcribed with random hexamers. The immunoSEQ multiplex PCR assay, covering 54 Vbeta and 13 Jbeta segments, was used to amplify TCR beta CDR3 regions. Bias from PCR amplification was corrected by using a synthetic template baseline for primer optimization and for computational correction. The study's processing was this. Only productive sequences were kept, with reads annotated to V, D and J genes according to IMGT and analyzed in immunoSEQ Analyzer. Clonality was computed as one minus Shannon entropy normalized by log2 of the number of productive unique sequences. For each patient and control, public and private clones were evaluated within the 100 most prevalent clones. Clones were defined as Susac-specific if absent from the healthy and MS cohorts, from 1052 published viral clones and from other ImmuneACCESS disease sequences. TCRdb reanalyzed the raw reads on its own, using fastp at Q25 for trimming and MiXCR for clone calling, and kept in-frame beta chains. Here each entry gathers all rows of one CDR3 protein and keeps the most common genes and DNA. These V and J calls derive from TCRdb rather than the authors' analysis. This sample lists about 300,000 distinct CDR3 sequences; about 89% were detected once. Of the sample, roughly 0.17% is held by the ten largest clones.

This clonotype was counted a single time. Its antigen specificity is not known. No base quality information exists; no much larger clone differs at one position. One read alone lends weak support. High-throughput TCR beta sequencing profiled peripheral blood CD8+ and CD4+ T cells from healthy donors, Susac syndrome patients and multiple sclerosis patients. The multiple sclerosis controls were treatment-naive patients who had stable or active relapsing-remitting disease and met the revised McDonald criteria. Bulk CD8+ and CD4+ T cells were purified by magnetic negative isolation, whereas CD8+ TEMRA cells were enriched by FACS. Blood was collected in EDTA tubes and processed within 24 hours, with PBMCs isolated through density gradient centrifugation. PBMCs intended for TCR sequencing were cryopreserved in liquid nitrogen and were subsequently thawed in a 37 degrees C water bath. A purity of at least 90% was achieved for sorted or isolated CD4+, CD8+ and CD8+ TEMRA cells.

The TCR comes from a human donor with multiple sclerosis. The specimen sequenced was CD8+ T cells from PBMCs. The receptor chain draws on TRBV29-1 and TRBJ1-4, with a weak D call of TRBD1 (6 bases match). In nucleotides, the sequence is TGCAGCGTTGGGTTAAGGGGGGGCGCGGCTAATGAAAAACTGTTTTTT. This yields the protein CSVGLRGGAANEKLFF.